Below, 27 T cell receptor beta chains from the same sample are listed, as sequenced in a study of CD8 T cells in Susac syndrome. Random hexamers primed reverse transcription of roughly 0.5 to 1 ug RNA. TCRdb fed the immunoSEQ multiplex PCR reads into MiXCR, producing one record per CDR3 protein. In the table there are fewer than 300,000 distinct CDR3 sequences, roughly 84% of which are singletons. Source material: CD8+ T cells from PBMCs. The source of these receptors is a human donor with multiple sclerosis.

This sequence joins TRBV10-3 and TRBJ2-7, with 11 bases aligning to TRBD2. The CDR3 is made up of 16 amino acids. V lost 6 bases, J lost 7 bases, and 14 bases stayed unmatched. Germline V gene data show CDR1 as ENHRY and CDR2 as SYGVKD. The CDR3 here is CAISSRTSGPGGEQYF. The DNA of the CDR3 is TGTGCCATCAGCTCGAGGACTAGCGGGCCTGGGGGGGAGCAGTACTTC.

This sequence joins TRBV12-3 or TRBV12-4 and TRBJ2-1; 10 positions match TRBD2. The length of the CDR3 is 16 residues. The V and J ends lost 8 bases and 3 bases, in that order; junction bases with no gene match: 10. The CDR3 DNA is TGTGCCAGCCTAGGACTAGCGGTTGGTAGCTACAATGAGCAGTTCTTC. The encoded protein is CASLGLAVGSYNEQFF.

The chain has TRBV10-2 and TRBJ2-1, with D tentatively TRBD1 (5 bases). The ends were cut back, 4 bases at V and 5 bases at J, with 12 bases in the middle. From germline, CDR1 is WSHSY and CDR2 SAAADI. This CDR3 has 14 amino acids. The CDR3 region is CASSVGRRHNEQFF. The DNA of the CDR3 is TGCGCCAGCAGTGTGGGGCGGAGACACAATGAGCAGTTCTTC.

The rearrangement joins TRBV24-1 to TRBJ1-2; D perhaps matches TRBD1 (5 bases). The CDR3 is made up of 15 amino acids. V lost 3 bases and J 5 bases, leaving 15 bases between the germline ends. CDR1 is KGHDR and CDR2 is SFDVKD in the germline V gene. The CDR3 is CATSDPQGGPYGYTF. In DNA form, the CDR3 reads TGTGCCACCAGTGATCCGCAGGGAGGGCCTTATGGCTACACCTTC.

This chain joins TRBV6-6 and TRBJ2-1; D gene unclear. Germline CDR1 MNHNY, CDR2 SVGAGI (reference sequence). This CDR3 contains 12 residues. V dropped 2 bases and J dropped 7 bases, with 6 bases sitting between them. This CDR3 is CASSYEDNEQFF. Written as DNA, the CDR3 is TGTGCCAGCAGTTACGAAGATAATGAGCAGTTCTTC.

The chain links TRBV3-1 to TRBJ2-5; D call uncertain. V lost 1 base to trimming and J lost 5 bases, with 14 bases between them. In germline, CDR1 is LGHDT, CDR2 YNNKEL (reference sequence). This CDR3 region has 15 residues. The CDR3 nucleotides read TGTGCCAGCAGCCAAGGGGCCGCCCTGTGGGAGACCCAGTACTTC. It specifies CASSQGAALWETQYF.

The DNA for the CDR3 is TGTGCCAGCAGCAAGGGACAGGGAGCCTACGAGCAGTACTTC. Its protein is CASSKGQGAYEQYF. This chain uses TRBV7-9 with TRBJ2-7, with 9 bases fitting TRBD1. Germline lookup yields CDR1 SEHNR and CDR2 FQNEAQ (reference sequence). With 5 bases clipped from V and 2 bases from J, the junction kept 4 bases outside the gene matches. CDR3 length: 14 amino acids.

This chain connects TRBV3-1 to TRBJ2-5; D unresolved. Trimming removed 0 bases at V and 0 bases at J, with 8 bases between. Per germline, CDR1 LGHDT and CDR2 YNNKEL (reference sequence). This CDR3 contains 15 residues. CDR3 sequence (DNA): TGTGCCAGCAGCCAAGATTTGCGGAACCAAGAGACCCAGTACTTC. Protein sequence: CASSQDLRNQETQYF.

The J gene is TRBJ1-2, the V gene TRBV3-1; 9 nucleotides line up with TRBD1. This CDR3 spans 20 amino acids. The germline V gene encodes CDR1 LGHDT and CDR2 YNNKEL (reference sequence). With 1 base clipped from V and 5 bases from J, the junction kept 20 bases outside the gene matches. The CDR3: CASSQGVTGTGPSSEYGYTF. CDR3 bases: TGTGCCAGCAGCCAAGGAGTAACCGGGACAGGGCCTAGCTCGGAATATGGCTACACCTTC.

The chain recombines TRBV30 with TRBJ2-5; possibly TRBD1 for D (6 bases). V lost 2 bases, J lost 4 bases, and 14 bases lay in between. Looked up from germline, CDR1 is GTSNPN and CDR2 is SVGIG (reference sequence). The length of the CDR3 is 14 residues. CDR3 region: CAWSKLAGAETQYF. The CDR3 DNA reads as TGTGCCTGGAGTAAGTTGGCAGGGGCAGAGACCCAGTACTTC.

The chain combines TRBV6-5 with TRBJ2-3, with unresolved D. This CDR3 spans 14 amino acids. The V gene's germline CDR1 is MNHEY and CDR2 SVGAGI. V was pared by 2 bases and J by 6 bases, with 12 bases between. CDR3 amino acids: CASSYVTHPDTQYF. The CDR3 nucleotides read TGTGCCAGCAGTTACGTGACCCATCCGGATACGCAGTATTTT.

This sequence joins TRBV28 and TRBJ2-1, with 10 bases matching TRBD1. The V segment lost 6 bases and the J segment 7 bases; nucleotides outside the gene matches: 3. The V gene's germline CDR1 is MDHEN and CDR2 SYDVKM. The CDR3 runs to 13 residues. The DNA of the CDR3 is TGTGCCAGCAGGGACAGGGGGTTGAATGAGCAGTTCTTC. It translates to CASRDRGLNEQFF.

The chain couples TRBV7-6 to TRBJ2-7, with 11 bases identical to TRBD1. Germline lookup yields CDR1 SGHVS and CDR2 FNYEAQ. The length of the CDR3 is 16 residues. Losses at the gene ends were 0 bases for V and 3 bases for J; bases not matched to a gene: 4. This CDR3 is CASSLAGTGGDYEQYF. CDR3 sequence (DNA): TGTGCCAGCAGCTTAGCCGGGACAGGGGGGGACTACGAGCAGTACTTC.

This clonotype occurred a few times. The chain is built from TRBV20-1 and TRBJ2-5; a weak D match, TRBD1 (5 bases). CDR1 is DFQATT, CDR2 SNEGSKA, per germline (reference sequence). The CDR3 totals 16 residues. The V end lost 2 bases, the J end lost 5 bases, and 21 bases lay between the germline ends. The chain's CDR3 is CSARNSQGGGGETQYF. The CDR3 DNA reads as TGCAGTGCTAGAAATTCCCAGGGCGGCGGCGGCGAGACCCAGTACTTC.

This clonotype has just one count. One junction end does not reproduce the germline sequence, and a read error may be involved. This chain uses TRBV3-1 with TRBJ2-1; 10 positions agree with TRBD2. Per germline, CDR1 LGHDT and CDR2 YNNKEL (reference sequence). The CDR3 is 15 amino acids. The CDR3 DNA sequence: TGTGCCAGCAGCCAATTGACTAGCGGGTACAATGGGCAGTTCTTC. Encoded protein: CASSQLTSGYNGQFF.

Only a few counts were recorded for this clonotype. The chain recombines TRBV27 with TRBJ1-1; D unclear. Germline CDR1 and CDR2: MNHEY and SMNVEV (reference sequence). Trimming removed 6 bases from V and 0 bases from J, with 14 bases in between. This CDR3 comprises 15 residues. The CDR3 region has the DNA TGTGCCAGCAGCCCACGCAGAGAGATGAACACTGAAGCTTTCTTT. Translated, it gives CASSPRREMNTEAFF.

J is TRBJ2-7 and V is TRBV27; 10 bases align to TRBD2. V lost 0 bases and J lost 3; bases outside the gene matches: 2. Germline V gives CDR1 MNHEY, CDR2 SMNVEV (reference sequence). The CDR3 is made up of 15 amino acids. The CDR3 loop reads CASSLSSGRIYEQYF. In nucleotides, the CDR3 is TGTGCCAGCAGTTTATCTAGCGGGAGGATCTACGAGCAGTACTTC.

The CDR3 DNA follows: TGTGCCGCCAGCGGTTCCGTCGCAGATACGCAGTATTTT. Amino acids: CAASGSVADTQYF. The rearrangement joins TRBV27 to TRBJ2-3; D is possibly TRBD2 (5 bases). The CDR3 covers 13 residues. The V and J ends lost 11 bases and 4 bases respectively, with 16 bases between them. The germline V gene encodes CDR1 MNHEY and CDR2 SMNVEV (reference sequence).

The chain is built from TRBV28 and TRBJ2-1; D may be TRBD1 (5 bases). This CDR3 spans 13 amino acids. Trimming cost V 5 bases and J 10 bases, with 15 bases left between them. Germline CDR1 reads MDHEN; CDR2 reads SYDVKM. This chain's CDR3 is CASSTTRVREQFF. CDR3 coding DNA: TGTGCCAGCAGTACGACCAGGGTCCGGGAGCAGTTCTTC.

V usage is TRBV7-8 and J usage is TRBJ2-1, with 14 bases matching TRBD2. The junction had 4 bases not matched to a gene; V was cut back by 1 base and J by 8 bases. In germline, CDR1 is SGHVS, CDR2 FQNEAQ. This CDR3 is built from 16 residues. Here the CDR3 DNA reads TGTGCCAGCAGCTTAGACGGGACTAGCGGGAGACATGAGCAGTTCTTC. Protein sequence: CASSLDGTSGRHEQFF.

V is TRBV27 and J is TRBJ1-1; D uncertain. The length of the CDR3 is 13 residues. The V and J ends lost 3 bases and 6 bases respectively, with 11 bases between them. CDR1 MNHEY and CDR2 SMNVEV come from the germline V gene (reference sequence). CDR3 region: CASSFWGGAEAFF. The CDR3 region has the DNA TGTGCCAGCAGTTTTTGGGGTGGCGCTGAAGCTTTCTTT.

This clonotype has only a few counts. This chain joins TRBV6-2 or TRBV6-3 and TRBJ2-7, with D unclear. V was cut by 3 bases and J by 0 bases, with 6 bases left in between. The CDR3 has 13 residues. Germline V CDR1 and CDR2: MNHEY, SVGEGT. The CDR3 DNA reads TGTGCCAGCAGTTATAAGAGCTCCTACGAGCAGTACTTC. Encoded protein: CASSYKSSYEQYF.

The chain couples TRBV11-2 to TRBJ1-1, with TRBD1 as a possible D gene (5 bases). V lost 4 bases to trimming and J lost 1 base, with 10 bases between them. Germline assignment: CDR1 SGHAT and CDR2 FQNNGV. The CDR3 contains 14 residues. The CDR3 loop is CASSSRQTNTEAFF. DNA of the CDR3: TGTGCCAGCAGCTCTCGACAGACGAACACTGAAGCTTTCTTT.

The CDR3 DNA sequence: TGCAGCGTTGGGGTCAGTAGCGGTCGTGCCTACAATGAGCAGTTCTTC. Protein sequence: CSVGVSSGRAYNEQFF. This chain links TRBV29-1 with TRBJ2-1; TRBD2 might be the D (6 bases). CDR1 is SQVTM, CDR2 ANQGSEA, per germline. V lost 4 bases and J lost 2, with 18 bases in between. There are 16 residues in the CDR3.

The chain carries TRBV7-9 and TRBJ2-7; D perhaps matches TRBD2 (6 bases). There are 13 residues in the CDR3. Trimming stripped 0 bases from V and 9 bases from J, with 12 bases between. CDR1 SEHNR and CDR2 FQNEAQ come from the germline V gene (reference sequence). The CDR3 sequence: CASSLAGGEGQYF. CDR3 DNA: TGTGCCAGCAGCTTAGCGGGAGGTGAGGGGCAGTACTTC.

The CDR3 region is CASASGRFYEQYF. CDR3 DNA: TGTGCCAGTGCTAGCGGGAGATTTTACGAGCAGTACTTC. The chain carries TRBV2 and TRBJ2-7; 10 bases are a match to TRBD2. The V segment lost 9 bases and the J segment 4 bases; nucleotides outside the gene matches: 6. This CDR3 comprises 13 residues. Germline values: CDR1 SNHLY, CDR2 FYNNEI.

V gene TRBV12-5 combines with J gene TRBJ2-1; D is ambiguous. Trimming shortened V by 6 bases and J by 16 bases, and 7 bases separated the two germline ends. Germline V gives CDR1 LGHNT, CDR2 FRNRAP. The CDR3 totals 8 residues. In DNA form, the CDR3 reads TGTGCTAGTGGCTGGGGATTCTTC. Translating it yields CASGWGFF.